These 2 T cell receptor beta chains share one sample of origin, sequenced in a study of cytomegalovirus exposure and HLA in healthy donors. The PCR was carried out with 60 Vbeta primers and 13 Jbeta primers. Sequencing used immunoSEQ multiplex PCR; TCRdb keeps in-frame clones, though not all of them. The specimen's table records roughly 60,000 clones. The sample comprised PBMCs. The receptors stem from a woman aged 18-29 years in good health and CMV-seronegative.

This chain links TRBV4-1 with TRBJ1-1, with 7 positions matching TRBD1. The V segment lost 8 bases and the J segment 0 bases; nucleotides outside the gene matches: 6. The CDR3 is 14 amino acids. Germline V lookup: CDR1 MGHRA, CDR2 YSYEKL. CDR3 residues: CASRDRPMNTEAFF. CDR3 bases: TGCGCCAGCCGGGACAGACCTATGAACACTGAAGCTTTCTTT.

V gene TRBV29-1 combines with J gene TRBJ2-1; 8 nucleotides agree with TRBD1. The V segment lost 7 bases and the J segment 12 bases; nucleotides outside the gene matches: 11. The germline V gene encodes CDR1 SQVTM and CDR2 ANQGSEA. The length of the CDR3 is 12 residues. DNA of the CDR3: TGCAGCGCGGGAGCCAGGGGGCGCGGGCAGTTCTTC. It specifies CSAGARGRGQFF.